Below, 29 T cell receptor beta chains from the same sample are listed, as sequenced in a study of shared clonotypes between healthy human individuals. CD8 cells classed as naive were CD45RO-negative and positively selected for CCR7, excluding terminally differentiated effector memory CD45RA+ cells. Sequencing used immunoSEQ multiplex PCR; TCRdb keeps in-frame clones, though not all of them. Among about 2.1 million clones listed, 80% to 95% were seen once. The sample consisted of naive CD8+ T cells from PBMCs. These receptors were collected from a man aged 18 to 30 in good health. Some clones in this sample may be carry-over from other donors' samples.

The rearrangement links TRBV15 to TRBJ2-7; no reliable D call. Trimming pared 8 bases from V and 2 bases from J, leaving 7 bases between. CDR1 and CDR2 from the germline V gene are LNHNV and YYDKDF (reference sequence). This CDR3 contains 11 residues. The CDR3 DNA is TGTGCCACCTCTGACACCTACGAGCAGTACTTC. This codes for CATSDTYEQYF.

The rearrangement links TRBV11-2 to TRBJ2-5; D is uncertain. The V gene lost 11 bases and the J gene lost 2 bases, with 15 bases spanning the gap. The CDR3 loop spans 13 amino acids. CDR1 is SGHAT, CDR2 FQNNGV, per germline. CDR3 loop: CASLAWGQETQYF. The DNA of the CDR3 is TGTGCCTCCCTGGCTTGGGGACAAGAGACCCAGTACTTC.

The CDR3 region has the DNA TGTGCCAGCAGCCAAAGGACTACCGACACCGGGGAGCTGTTTTTT. This codes for CASSQRTTDTGELFF. V gene TRBV7-9 combines with J gene TRBJ2-2; TRBD2 might be the D (6 bases). The CDR3 extends over 15 amino acids. V was shortened by 5 bases and J by 3 bases, with 13 bases between the two germline ends. Germline CDR1 SEHNR, CDR2 FQNEAQ (reference sequence).

Notes on this clone: The same CDR3 arises from other DNA sequences in this sample as well. The V and J genes are TRBV27 and TRBJ1-2, with D possibly being TRBD1 (6 bases). The CDR3 is 12 amino acids. V lost 4 bases and J lost 4, with 7 bases in between. The germline gives CDR1 MNHEY, CDR2 SMNVEV (reference sequence). The CDR3 reads CASSSQGYGYTF. The CDR3 coding sequence is TGTGCCAGCAGTTCACAGGGCTATGGCTACACCTTC.

The chain recombines TRBV27 with TRBJ2-1; 8 positions match TRBD2. Germline-derived CDR1 and CDR2 are MNHEY and SMNVEV (reference sequence). J was trimmed by 0 bases and V by 0 bases; bases with no gene match: 13. The CDR3 extends over 20 amino acids. In DNA form, the CDR3 reads TGTGCCAGCAGTTTATCGGTCCCATTCGTAGCGGGGAACTCCTACAATGAGCAGTTCTTC. It is translated as CASSLSVPFVAGNSYNEQFF.

This clone occurred a few times. The chain is built from TRBV19 and TRBJ1-1; weak D call: TRBD1 (6 bases). The germline V gene has CDR1 LNHDA and CDR2 SQIVND (reference sequence). V lost 7 bases and J lost 3, with 15 bases in between. The CDR3 has 14 residues. The DNA for the CDR3 is TGTGCCAGTACCTCCTACAGGGCGGACACTGAAGCTTTCTTT. Translated: CASTSYRADTEAFF.

In this sample, this clone turned up once. Other DNA sequences from this sample encode an identical CDR3 as well. This sequence joins TRBV9 and TRBJ2-3, with D possibly matching TRBD1 (5 bases). From germline, CDR1 is SGDLS and CDR2 YYNGEE. V gave up 0 bases and J gave up 2 bases, with 10 bases separating them. This CDR3 region has 15 residues. The CDR3 nucleotides read TGTGCCAGCAGCGTAGAAGGGGCAACCACAGATACGCAGTATTTT. Amino acids: CASSVEGATTDTQYF.

This rearrangement joins TRBV27 to TRBJ2-5; 7 nucleotides agree with TRBD1. This CDR3 comprises 16 residues. V shed 5 bases and J 5 bases; nucleotides not matched to a gene: 14. Germline CDR1 reads MNHEY; CDR2 reads SMNVEV (reference sequence). The CDR3 DNA is TGTGCCAGCAGTCCGGACCCGACAGGGATAGAGGAGACCCAGTACTTC. It specifies CASSPDPTGIEETQYF.

This clone was seen a few times. The rearrangement uses TRBV29-1 and TRBJ1-1; D is ambiguous. Germline lookup yields CDR1 SQVTM and CDR2 ANQGSEA. The CDR3 covers 13 residues. Trimming took 7 bases from V and 4 from J, leaving 16 bases between them. The CDR3 DNA reads TGCAGCGCCCGGACTGGATCGAGCACTGAAGCTTTCTTT. This sequence encodes CSARTGSSTEAFF.

V usage is TRBV9 and J usage is TRBJ1-2, with no clear D. The V end was cut by 4 bases, the J end by 6 bases, with 13 bases between. This CDR3 has 13 residues. Germline V gene data show CDR1 as SGDLS and CDR2 as YYNGEE. Here the CDR3 DNA reads TGTGCCAGCAGCCCCCCCACGGCACATGGCTACACCTTC. Translation: CASSPPTAHGYTF.

V gene TRBV29-1 combines with J gene TRBJ2-7; no firm D call. The V and J ends lost 1 base and 3 bases respectively, with 10 bases between them. The CDR3 extends over 13 amino acids. The germline V gene has CDR1 SQVTM and CDR2 ANQGSEA. The DNA for the CDR3 is TGCAGCGTTGAAGGGTCTCCTAGCTACGAGCAGTACTTC. It specifies CSVEGSPSYEQYF.

The V call is TRBV11-2, the J call TRBJ2-3; TRBD2 aligns across 13 bases. This CDR3 is built from 16 residues. The germline V gene has CDR1 SGHAT and CDR2 FQNNGV. The J segment lost 2 bases and the V segment lost 4 bases, leaving 3 bases of the junction unmatched. CDR3 nucleotides: TGTGCCAGCAGCTGGGGACTAGCGGGATTCACAGATACGCAGTATTTT. Its protein is CASSWGLAGFTDTQYF. The full variable domain, with the rest looked up from reference TRBV11-2 and TRBJ2-3, is EAGVAQSPRYKIIEKRQSVAFWCNPISGHATLYWYQQILGQGPKLLIQFQNNGVVDDSQLPKDRFSAERLKGVDSTLKIQPAKLEDSAVYLCASSWGLAGFTDTQYFGPGTRLTVL.

CDR3 coding DNA: TGCGCCAGCAGCGGATTCAGTTTCGACTACGAGCAGTACTTC. It is translated as CASSGFSFDYEQYF. This chain uses TRBV5-1 with TRBJ2-7; D not certain. V was cut by 4 bases and J by 3 bases, with 14 bases left in between. CDR1 is SGHRS and CDR2 is YFSETQ in the germline V gene. The CDR3 is 14 residues long.

Details on this clone: The same CDR3 can be traced to other DNA sequences in this sample. As DNA, the CDR3 is TGTGCCAGCAGTTTGTCGGCAGGAACCATGAACACTGAAGCTTTCTTT. It yields the protein CASSLSAGTMNTEAFF. The chain links TRBV27 to TRBJ1-1, with unresolved D. V dropped 3 bases and J dropped 0 bases, with 14 bases sitting between them. CDR1 and CDR2 from the germline V gene are MNHEY and SMNVEV (reference sequence). The CDR3 sequence is 16 residues long.

The rearrangement joins TRBV27 to TRBJ2-7; D remains unclear. The germline V and J ends were trimmed by 2 bases and 0 bases, with 11 bases remaining between them. Germline CDR1 reads MNHEY; CDR2 reads SMNVEV (reference sequence). The CDR3 loop spans 15 amino acids. CDR3 protein: CASSLEAFSSYEQYF. CDR3 nucleotides: TGTGCCAGCAGTTTAGAGGCCTTCAGCTCCTACGAGCAGTACTTC.

The genes are TRBV13 and TRBJ2-7; 7 bases align to TRBD2. CDR1 is PRHDT, CDR2 FYEKMQ, per germline (reference sequence). The CDR3 totals 15 residues. V gave up 2 bases and J gave up 5 bases; unmatched junction bases: 9. The DNA of the CDR3 is TGTGCCAGCAGCTTATACTGGGAGGGTGGCCACGAGCAGTACTTC. This encodes CASSLYWEGGHEQYF.

The J gene is TRBJ2-7, the V gene TRBV9; TRBD1 or TRBD2 may be the D gene (6 bases each). Germline values: CDR1 SGDLS, CDR2 YYNGEE. V gave up 3 bases and J gave up 6 bases, with 10 bases separating them. The CDR3 has 12 residues. CDR3 DNA: TGTGCCAGCAGCGCGGGGGCTGGCGAGCAGTACTTC. This translates into CASSAGAGEQYF. The full variable domain, rest sourced from reference TRBV9 and TRBJ2-7, is DSGVTQTPKHLITATGQRVTLRCSPRSGDLSVYWYQQSLDQGLQFLIQYYNGEERAKGNILERFSAQQFPDLHSELNLSSLELGDSALYFCASSAGAGEQYFGPGTRLTVT.

The V and J genes are TRBV7-6 and TRBJ2-7; TRBD2 is a possible D gene (6 bases). Trimming took 2 bases from V and 0 from J, leaving 14 bases between them. The length of the CDR3 is 16 residues. Germline V CDR1 and CDR2: SGHVS, FNYEAQ. For the CDR3, the DNA is TGTGCCAGCAGCTTAAGTACAGACGGGAGCTCCTACGAGCAGTACTTC. It translates to CASSLSTDGSSYEQYF.

Comments on this clone: The same CDR3 is also encoded by other DNA sequences in this sample. The rearrangement uses TRBV19 and TRBJ1-1; a weak D match, TRBD1 (5 bases). V was trimmed by 3 bases and J by 5 bases, leaving 10 bases between them. This CDR3 is 13 amino acids long. CDR1 and CDR2 (germline): LNHDA, SQIVND (reference sequence). This chain's CDR3 is CASSIPGGTEAFF. The CDR3 DNA reads TGTGCCAGTAGTATCCCCGGGGGAACTGAAGCTTTCTTT.

This clone has just one count. This chain joins TRBV7-9 and TRBJ2-7; D is unclear. The CDR3 is 13 residues long. CDR1 is SEHNR, CDR2 FQNEAQ, per germline (reference sequence). V gave up 5 bases and J gave up 2 bases, with 10 bases separating them. CDR3 loop: CASSPDVTYEQYF. The CDR3, as DNA: TGTGCCAGCAGCCCAGATGTTACCTACGAGCAGTACTTC.

V is TRBV29-1 and J is TRBJ2-1; 7 nucleotides line up with TRBD2. This CDR3 has 14 residues. CDR1 and CDR2 (germline): SQVTM, ANQGSEA. Losses at the gene ends were 8 bases for V and 3 bases for J; bases not matched to a gene: 10. DNA of the CDR3: TGCAGCTCCTGGGCTAGCGGAGACTACAATGAGCAGTTCTTC. Its protein is CSSWASGDYNEQFF.

V is TRBV27 and J is TRBJ2-3; 7 bases fit TRBD1. Germline-derived CDR1 and CDR2 are MNHEY and SMNVEV (reference sequence). With V trimmed by 1 base and J by 15 bases, 13 bases remained unmatched. This CDR3 is built from 14 residues. The CDR3 sequence is CASSLLAGGDGEYF. The CDR3, as DNA: TGTGCCAGCAGTTTATTAGCAGGGGGTGATGGGGAATATTTT.

The chain links TRBV19 to TRBJ1-1; D remains ambiguous. Germline values: CDR1 LNHDA, CDR2 SQIVND (reference sequence). V lost 5 bases and J 1 base, leaving 14 bases between the germline ends. The CDR3 loop spans 15 amino acids. CDR3 in amino acids: CASSGFLRENTEAFF. The CDR3 DNA sequence: TGTGCCAGTAGTGGGTTCCTGCGGGAGAACACTGAAGCTTTCTTT.

The J gene is TRBJ1-4, the V gene TRBV27; TRBD1 is a possible D gene (6 bases). Germline CDR1 and CDR2: MNHEY and SMNVEV (reference sequence). This CDR3 is built from 16 residues. The V gene lost 6 bases and the J gene lost 4 bases, with 18 bases spanning the gap. Here the CDR3 reads CASRPQQGGVNEKLFF. The CDR3 bases are TGTGCCAGCAGGCCCCAACAGGGCGGTGTTAATGAAAAACTGTTTTTT.

The V and J genes are TRBV2 and TRBJ2-7; TRBD2 aligns across 12 bases. The CDR3 is made up of 16 amino acids. Germline values: CDR1 SNHLY, CDR2 FYNNEI. With V trimmed by 7 bases and J by 2 bases, 9 bases remained unmatched. The CDR3 nucleotides read TGTGCCAGCACTGAGGGACTAGCGGGCCGAACCTACGAGCAGTACTTC. It translates to CASTEGLAGRTYEQYF.

CDR3 DNA sequence: TGTGCCAGCAGCGCATCCGGGACCTTTACAGATACGCAGTATTTT. This translates into CASSASGTFTDTQYF. This sequence joins TRBV11-2 and TRBJ2-3, with D possibly called TRBD1 or TRBD2 (5 bases each). The CDR3 sequence is 15 residues long. In germline, CDR1 is SGHAT, CDR2 FQNNGV. V lost 5 bases to trimming and J lost 3 bases, with 15 bases between them.

This clone appeared once. The genes are TRBV6-6 and TRBJ1-2, with TRBD1 as a possible D gene (6 bases). Germline CDR1 MNHNY, CDR2 SVGAGI (reference sequence). Between the trimmed V and J ends, which lost 0 bases and 6 bases, there was a span of 11 bases. The CDR3 loop spans 14 amino acids. The CDR3 sequence: CASSYSSPGDGYTF. CDR3 nucleotide sequence: TGTGCCAGCAGTTACTCGTCTCCAGGGGATGGCTACACCTTC.

This clone came up once. V gene TRBV27 combines with J gene TRBJ2-7, with D maybe TRBD2 (6 bases). The germline V and J ends were trimmed by 0 bases and 3 bases, with 18 bases remaining between them. The germline gives CDR1 MNHEY, CDR2 SMNVEV (reference sequence). The CDR3 totals 17 residues. The CDR3 DNA reads as TGTGCCAGCAGTTTATCTGCGGGAACGAGCACCTTCTACGAGCAGTACTTC. Translated: CASSLSAGTSTFYEQYF.

The chain couples TRBV29-1 to TRBJ2-1; TRBD2 matches at 8 bases. The CDR3 length is 13 residues. Germline CDR1 SQVTM, CDR2 ANQGSEA. After removal of 4 bases from V and 9 bases from J, the junction contained 8 bases not matched to a gene. The DNA of the CDR3 is TGCAGCGTTGTAGCGGGATGGGCGGGTGAGCAGTTCTTC. It yields the protein CSVVAGWAGEQFF.